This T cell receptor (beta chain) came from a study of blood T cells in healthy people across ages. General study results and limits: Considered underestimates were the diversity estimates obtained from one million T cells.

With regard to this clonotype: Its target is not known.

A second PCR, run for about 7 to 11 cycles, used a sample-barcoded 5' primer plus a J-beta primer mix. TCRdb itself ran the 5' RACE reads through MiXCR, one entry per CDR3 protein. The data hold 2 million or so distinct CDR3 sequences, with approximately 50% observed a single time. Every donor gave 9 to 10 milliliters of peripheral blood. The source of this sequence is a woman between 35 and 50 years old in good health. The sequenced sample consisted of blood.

The CDR3 loop is CASSSGTGDIYWYEQYF. The CDR3, as DNA: TGCGCCAGCAGCTCCGGGACAGGGGATATTTATTGGTACGAGCAGTACTTC. V usage is TRBV5-1 and J usage is TRBJ2-7; 10 nucleotides agree with TRBD1. Germline V gives CDR1 SGHRS, CDR2 YFSETQ. CDR3 size: 17 residues. Trimming at V came to 3 bases and at J to 4 bases, leaving 13 bases not matched to a gene. The full variable domain, completed using reference TRBV5-1 and TRBJ2-7, is KAGVTQTPRYLIKTRGQQVTLSCSPISGHRSVSWYQQTPGQGLQFLFEYFSETQRNKGNFPGRFSGRQFSNSRSEMNVSTLELGDSALYLCASSSGTGDIYWYEQYFGPGTRLTVT.